The next 8 T cell receptor beta chains were all read from a single sample in a study of blood T cell repertoires in COVID-19. The data were produced by immunoSEQ multiplex PCR, yet TCRdb's version contains in-frame clones alone and is incomplete. Here the sample spans 310,000 or so clones, about 86% being singletons. Input material: peripheral blood. These receptors came from a woman in her 30s who had recovered from COVID-19.

The V call is TRBV11-2, the J call TRBJ2-5; the D gene is possibly TRBD1 (6 bases). Between the trimmed V and J ends, which lost 4 bases and 5 bases, there was a span of 17 bases. The CDR3 totals 15 residues. Germline loops: CDR1 SGHAT, CDR2 FQNNGV. The CDR3 sequence is CASSSPTGGGETQYF. Written as DNA, the CDR3 is TGTGCCAGCAGCTCGCCGACAGGCGGCGGGGAGACCCAGTACTTC.

V gene TRBV29-1 combines with J gene TRBJ2-7, with D tentatively TRBD2 (5 bases). CDR1 and CDR2 (germline): SQVTM, ANQGSEA. CDR3 length: 12 residues. The V end was cut by 6 bases, the J end by 6 bases, with 15 bases between. The CDR3 nucleotides read TGCAGCGTGGTCTCGGGGAGCGGCGAGCAGTACTTC. It yields the protein CSVVSGSGEQYF.

This clone was seen a handful of times. This sequence joins TRBV6-2 or TRBV6-3 and TRBJ2-3; 12 bases map to TRBD1. V trimming: 5 bases; J trimming: 4 bases; junction bases outside the gene matches: 1. This CDR3 spans 14 amino acids. In germline, CDR1 is MNHEY, CDR2 SVGEGT. DNA of the CDR3: TGTGCCAGCAGTGGGACAGGGGGCGCAGATACGCAGTATTTT. As protein: CASSGTGGADTQYF.

V usage is TRBV5-1 and J usage is TRBJ2-7, with 8 bases aligning to TRBD1. The CDR3 totals 15 residues. Unmatched junction bases numbered 9, after V lost 4 bases and J lost 3 bases. CDR1 is SGHRS and CDR2 is YFSETQ in the germline V gene. CDR3 in DNA: TGCGCCAGCAGCGCCCGGACAGGGAGAGGCTACGAGCAGTACTTC. This codes for CASSARTGRGYEQYF.

The rearrangement joins TRBV6-5 to TRBJ1-6, with a weak D call TRBD1 (6 bases). The CDR3 has 12 amino acids. Trimming took off 10 bases at V and 5 bases at J, with 9 bases between the two ends. The germline V gene has CDR1 MNHEY and CDR2 SVGAGI. CDR3 in DNA: TGTGCCATCCGGGACAATAATTCACCCCTCCACTTT. This encodes CAIRDNNSPLHF.

The rearrangement uses TRBV3-1 (or the pseudogene TRBV3-2) and TRBJ2-1; 11 bases are a match to TRBD2. This CDR3 is 18 amino acids long. V trimming: 4 bases; J trimming: 0 bases; junction bases outside the gene matches: 8. The germline V gene encodes CDR1 LGHDT and CDR2 YNNKEL (reference sequence). For the CDR3, the DNA is TGTGCCAGCAGCCCGGGACTAGCGGCCTCCCGCTCCTACAATGAGCAGTTCTTC. The encoded protein is CASSPGLAASRSYNEQFF.

The chain employs TRBV6-5 and TRBJ2-2, with D perhaps matching TRBD2 (6 bases). The V and J ends lost 3 bases and 8 bases respectively, with 13 bases between them. Germline V gene sequence: CDR1 MNHEY, CDR2 SVGAGI. The CDR3 is made up of 14 amino acids. CDR3 in DNA: TGTGCCAGCAGTTATGAGCTAGCGACTGGGGAGCTGTTTTTT. Its translation: CASSYELATGELFF.

The genes are TRBV7-8 and TRBJ2-5; 11 bases are a match to TRBD2. Unmatched junction bases numbered 2, after V lost 6 bases and J lost 5 bases. Germline V gene data show CDR1 as SGHVS and CDR2 as FQNEAQ. This CDR3 spans 13 amino acids. CDR3 loop: CASRVAGGETQYF. CDR3 DNA: TGTGCCAGCAGAGTAGCGGGGGGGGAGACCCAGTACTTC.